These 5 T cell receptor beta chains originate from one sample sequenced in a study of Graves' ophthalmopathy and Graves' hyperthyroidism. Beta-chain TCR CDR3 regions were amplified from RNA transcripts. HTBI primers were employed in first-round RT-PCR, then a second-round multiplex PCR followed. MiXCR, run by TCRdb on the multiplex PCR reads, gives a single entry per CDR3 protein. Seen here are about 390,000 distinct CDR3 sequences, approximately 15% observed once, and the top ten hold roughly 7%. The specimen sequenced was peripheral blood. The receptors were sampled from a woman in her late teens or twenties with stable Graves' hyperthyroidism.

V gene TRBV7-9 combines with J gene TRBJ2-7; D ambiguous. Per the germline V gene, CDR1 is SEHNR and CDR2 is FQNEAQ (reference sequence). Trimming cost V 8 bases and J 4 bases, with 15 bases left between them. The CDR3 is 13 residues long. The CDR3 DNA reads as TGTGCCAGCGGGGATGTGGTTTCATACGAGCAGTACTTC. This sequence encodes CASGDVVSYEQYF.

The DNA of the CDR3 is TGTGCCAGCAGTTCCCCACCTTTTCGGACATATAGCAATCAGCCCCAGCATTTT. Translating gives CASSSPPFRTYSNQPQHF. The chain links TRBV28 to TRBJ1-5; D may be TRBD1 (5 bases). Germline V gives CDR1 MDHEN, CDR2 SYDVKM. This CDR3 is 18 amino acids long. Trimming stripped 4 bases from V and 0 bases from J, with 19 bases between.

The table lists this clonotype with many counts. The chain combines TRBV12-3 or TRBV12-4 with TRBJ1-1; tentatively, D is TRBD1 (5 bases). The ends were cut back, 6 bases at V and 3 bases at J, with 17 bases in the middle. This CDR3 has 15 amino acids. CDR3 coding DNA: TGTGCCAGCAGCCCCAGCGACGGGGCCTACACTGAAGCTTTCTTT. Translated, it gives CASSPSDGAYTEAFF.

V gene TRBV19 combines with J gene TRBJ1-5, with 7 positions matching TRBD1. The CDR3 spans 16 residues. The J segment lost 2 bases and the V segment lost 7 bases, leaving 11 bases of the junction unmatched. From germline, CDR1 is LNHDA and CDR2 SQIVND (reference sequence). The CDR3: CASNVGRGIGNQPQHF. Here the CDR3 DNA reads TGTGCCAGTAATGTAGGCAGGGGGATCGGCAATCAGCCCCAGCATTTT.

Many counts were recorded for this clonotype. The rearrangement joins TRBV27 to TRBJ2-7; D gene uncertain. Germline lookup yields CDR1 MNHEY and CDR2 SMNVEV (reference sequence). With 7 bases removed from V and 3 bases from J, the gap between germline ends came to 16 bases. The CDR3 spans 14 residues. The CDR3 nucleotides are TGTGCCAGCATCTCCACGGGCAGAAGCTACGAGCAGTACTTC. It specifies CASISTGRSYEQYF.